The 32 T cell receptor beta chains presented below share a single source sample, sequenced in a study of blood T cell repertoires in COVID-19. TCRdb's copy holds only in-frame clones and misses some; the assay was immunoSEQ multiplex PCR. The table shows 100,000 to 110,000 clones, with approximately 89% occurring only once. The source material was peripheral blood. The source of these receptors is a man aged 45-60 years with active COVID-19.

The rearrangement links TRBV12-5 to TRBJ2-2; 16 bases line up with TRBD2. Trimming cost V 6 bases and J 4 bases; bases outside gene matches: 5. Germline CDR1 is LGHNT and CDR2 is FRNRAP. This CDR3 spans 17 amino acids. In nucleotides, the CDR3 is TGTGCTAGTGGCGCGGGACTAGCGGGGGGGCGCACCGGGGAGCTGTTTTTT. Translation: CASGAGLAGGRTGELFF.

This clone appeared a few times. The genes are TRBV6-5 and TRBJ1-2, with 8 bases fitting TRBD1. From germline, CDR1 is MNHEY and CDR2 SVGAGI. J gave up 8 bases and V 2 bases, and 13 bases lay outside the gene matches. This CDR3 has 16 residues. This CDR3 reads CASSYMSGQGARGYTF. The CDR3 nucleotides are TGTGCCAGCAGTTACATGTCAGGGCAGGGGGCGCGAGGCTACACCTTC.

The rearrangement uses TRBV29-1 and TRBJ2-7; 13 bases align to TRBD2. J lost 4 bases, V lost 5 bases, and 2 bases had no gene match. The CDR3 loop spans 13 amino acids. CDR1 is SQVTM and CDR2 is ANQGSEA in the germline V gene. DNA of the CDR3: TGCAGCGTTAAACTAGCGGGAGGGTACGAGCAGTACGTC. Translated: CSVKLAGGYEQYV.

The genes are TRBV5-6 and TRBJ2-2, with 7 positions matching TRBD1. Germline loops: CDR1 SGHDT, CDR2 YYEEEE. The J segment lost 0 bases and the V segment lost 1 base, leaving 3 bases of the junction unmatched. There are 16 residues in the CDR3. CDR3 in amino acids: CASSLPGQSNTGELFF. The DNA of the CDR3 is TGTGCCAGCAGCTTGCCGGGACAGTCGAACACCGGGGAGCTGTTTTTT.

The chain uses TRBV2 and TRBJ2-1; 7 positions agree with TRBD2. This CDR3 is built from 12 residues. The germline gives CDR1 SNHLY, CDR2 FYNNEI. J was trimmed by 12 bases and V by 6 bases; bases with no gene match: 8. As DNA, the CDR3 is TGTGCCAGCAGCGAGACTAGCTCTCGGCAGTTCTTC. This gives the protein CASSETSSRQFF. The variable domain in full, completed from reference TRBV2 and TRBJ2-1, reads EPEVTQTPSHQVTQMGQEVILRCVPISNHLYFYWYRQILGQKVEFLVSFYNNEISEKSEIFDDQFSVERPDGSNFTLKIRSTKLEDSAMYFCASSETSSRQFFGPGTRLTVL.

The rearrangement joins TRBV7-9 to TRBJ2-3, with 11 bases lining up with TRBD2. This CDR3 region has 18 residues. V lost 5 bases and J lost 0; bases outside the gene matches: 10. From germline, CDR1 is SEHNR and CDR2 FQNEAQ (reference sequence). The CDR3 bases are TGTGCCAGCAGCCTGCCCCCCCGACTAGCGGGGAGCACAGATACGCAGTATTTT. Its protein is CASSLPPRLAGSTDTQYF. Together with reference TRBV7-9 and TRBJ2-3, the CDR3 gives the full variable domain: DTGVSQNPRHKITKRGQNVTFRCDPISEHNRLYWYRQTLGQGPEFLTYFQNEAQLEKSRLLSDRFSAERPKGSFSTLEIQRTEQGDSAMYLCASSLPPRLAGSTDTQYFGPGTRLTVL.

The rearrangement links TRBV7-7 to TRBJ2-3; 9 nucleotides agree with TRBD1. Germline V gene sequence: CDR1 SSHAT, CDR2 FNYEAQ (reference sequence). J was trimmed by 4 bases and V by 5 bases; bases with no gene match: 7. The CDR3 totals 15 residues. The CDR3, as DNA: TGTGCCAGCAGCCCAGGGACAGGGAGGGCAGATACGCAGTATTTT. Amino acid sequence: CASSPGTGRADTQYF.

The chain recombines TRBV2 with TRBJ2-7, with TRBD1 as a possible D gene (6 bases). Germline V lookup: CDR1 SNHLY, CDR2 FYNNEI. V was trimmed by 8 bases and J by 7 bases, leaving 15 bases between them. CDR3 length: 12 amino acids. The CDR3 reads CASVTGSGEQYF. The DNA of the CDR3 is TGTGCCAGCGTAACAGGGTCGGGTGAGCAGTACTTC.

This clone has more than one count but fewer than ten. The V gene is TRBV7-2, the J gene TRBJ1-1, with D uncertain. Trimming stripped 1 base from V and 2 bases from J, with 5 bases between. The CDR3 extends over 13 amino acids. Germline values: CDR1 SGHTA, CDR2 FQGNSA. The CDR3 protein is CASSLDSNTEAFF. DNA of the CDR3: TGTGCCAGCAGCTTAGACAGCAACACTGAAGCTTTCTTT.

The CDR3 DNA reads TGTGCCAGCAGATACCGGGACAGGGGACCGAACACTGAAGCTTTCTTT. Translating it yields CASRYRDRGPNTEAFF. The J gene is TRBJ1-1, the V gene TRBV7-2, with 10 bases lining up with TRBD1. Germline V lookup: CDR1 SGHTA, CDR2 FQGNSA. V shed 6 bases, J shed 1 base, and the junction held 8 bases outside the gene matches. The CDR3 covers 16 residues.

The chain has TRBV7-9 and TRBJ1-1; 7 positions agree with TRBD1. The V gene end was trimmed by 5 bases and the J gene end by 1 base; junction bases not matched to a gene: 10. The CDR3 covers 16 residues. Germline CDR1 and CDR2: SEHNR and FQNEAQ (reference sequence). CDR3 coding DNA: TGTGCCAGCAGCCCCTGGGGACAGCAAAAGAACACTGAAGCTTTCTTT. Protein product: CASSPWGQQKNTEAFF.

CDR3 bases: TGTGCCACCAGCACCCCCAGGGGGCTGAACACTGAAGCTTTCTTT. It specifies CATSTPRGLNTEAFF. The J gene is TRBJ1-1, the V gene TRBV15, with 8 bases that match TRBD1. The CDR3 has 15 amino acids. The germline V gene has CDR1 LNHNV and CDR2 YYDKDF (reference sequence). The J segment lost 0 bases and the V segment lost 4 bases, leaving 4 bases of the junction unmatched.

The sample holds one count of this clone. The chain recombines TRBV3-1 (or the pseudogene TRBV3-2) with TRBJ1-3; 7 positions match TRBD1. This CDR3 comprises 16 residues. Unmatched junction bases numbered 9, after V lost 3 bases and J lost 4 bases. The germline V gene encodes CDR1 LGHDT and CDR2 YNNKEL (reference sequence). CDR3 loop: CASSQLAGGAGNTIYF. CDR3 in DNA: TGTGCCAGCAGCCAGTTAGCAGGGGGTGCGGGAAACACCATATATTTT.

The V gene is TRBV6-6, the J gene TRBJ2-1, with a weak D call TRBD2 (7 bases). Deletions cut 5 bases from V and 7 bases from J, with 21 bases between. This CDR3 is built from 16 residues. Germline assignment: CDR1 MNHNY and CDR2 SVGAGI (reference sequence). The DNA of the CDR3 is TGTGCCAGCAGTCCCCGGGGGCGGGAGTCGTGGAATGAGCAGTTCTTC. This encodes CASSPRGRESWNEQFF.

The chain joins TRBV21-1 to TRBJ2-7; the tabulated D call, TRBD2, remains unverified against the DNA. TRBV21-1 is noted as a pseudogene. The CDR3 covers 15 residues. The CDR3, as DNA: TGTGCCAACATATATCTAGCGGGAGGGCCCCGCGAGCAGTACGTC. Protein: CANIYLAGGPREQYV.

This clone was seen just once. The chain recombines TRBV2 with TRBJ1-3; D may be TRBD1 (5 bases). This CDR3 has 13 residues. The germline V gene has CDR1 SNHLY and CDR2 FYNNEI. V was clipped by 5 bases and J by 4 bases, with 9 bases between them. In DNA, the CDR3 is TGTGCCAGCAGTCCAGGGTACGGAAACACCATATATTTT. Amino acid sequence: CASSPGYGNTIYF.

The V call is TRBV18, the J call TRBJ1-1; TRBD1 matches 8 bases. The germline gives CDR1 KGHSH, CDR2 LQKENI. Trimming removed 6 bases from V and 3 bases from J; junction bases left unmatched: 9. The CDR3 is 15 amino acids. CDR3 loop: CASSPYRTGYTEAFF. In DNA form, the CDR3 reads TGTGCCAGCTCGCCATATCGGACAGGGTACACTGAAGCTTTCTTT.

The chain carries TRBV5-4 and TRBJ2-1, with 8 bases matching TRBD1. CDR3 length: 14 amino acids. The trim removed 0 bases at V and 10 bases at J, leaving 6 bases unmatched. CDR1 and CDR2 from the germline V gene are SGHNT and YYREEE (reference sequence). CDR3 sequence reads: CASSLVQGAGEQFF. CDR3 in DNA: TGTGCCAGCAGCTTGGTGCAGGGGGCGGGGGAGCAGTTCTTC.

The CDR3 nucleotides read TGTGCCAGCAGCTTAGGCGGCAGGGTCATGAACACTGAAGCTTTCTTT. Its translation: CASSLGGRVMNTEAFF. The rearrangement links TRBV7-6 to TRBJ1-1, with D possibly being TRBD1 (5 bases). Trimming cost V 1 base and J 0 bases, with 12 bases left between them. The germline V gene has CDR1 SGHVS and CDR2 FNYEAQ. CDR3 length: 16 amino acids. Based on the CDR3 plus reference TRBV7-6 and TRBJ1-1, the full variable domain is GAGVSQSPRYKVTKRGQDVALRCDPISGHVSLYWYRQALGQGPEFLTYFNYEAQQDKSGLPNDRFSAERPEGSISTLTIQRTEQRDSAMYRCASSLGGRVMNTEAFFGQGTRLTVV.

The chain couples TRBV27 to TRBJ1-1; 7 nucleotides agree with TRBD1. V was pared by 6 bases and J by 0 bases, with 10 bases of the junction left unmatched. CDR1 and CDR2 (germline): MNHEY, SMNVEV (reference sequence). This CDR3 contains 16 residues. The CDR3 region has the DNA TGTGCCAGCAGCTGGGGAACCGGGACAGTGAACACTGAAGCTTTCTTT. Translation: CASSWGTGTVNTEAFF.

The rearrangement joins TRBV4-1 to TRBJ2-1; 15 nucleotides align to TRBD2. CDR3 size: 16 residues. Trimming took 3 bases from V and 7 from J; bases not matched to a gene: 4. Germline CDR1 MGHRA, CDR2 YSYEKL. The CDR3 DNA sequence: TGCGCCAGCAGCCACCCCGGGACTAGCGGGGGGAATGAGCAGTTCTTC. Translation: CASSHPGTSGGNEQFF.

The V call is TRBV29-1, the J call TRBJ2-7; D is ambiguous. Germline CDR1 is SQVTM and CDR2 is ANQGSEA. V gave up 0 bases and J gave up 6 bases, with 9 bases separating them. The CDR3 covers 12 residues. The CDR3, as DNA: TGCAGCGTTGAAGATATAGGCGGCGAGCAGTACTTC. This translates into CSVEDIGGEQYF.

The genes are TRBV18 and TRBJ1-1; D may be TRBD1 (6 bases). CDR1 is KGHSH and CDR2 is LQKENI in the germline V gene. The CDR3 spans 14 residues. V lost 4 bases and J lost 5, with 14 bases in between. The CDR3 here is CASSLYPGETEAFF. In DNA form, the CDR3 reads TGTGCCAGCTCACTCTACCCAGGGGAAACTGAAGCTTTCTTT.

This clone was detected once. The genes are TRBV6-6 and TRBJ2-7, with a tentative D call TRBD1 (6 bases). The ends were cut back, 5 bases at V and 1 base at J, with 12 bases in the middle. The germline CDR1 and CDR2 sequences are MNHNY and SVGAGI (reference sequence). There are 14 residues in the CDR3. The CDR3 DNA reads as TGTGCCAGCAGTACCCGGACAGCATCCTACGAGCAGTACTTC. Its protein is CASSTRTASYEQYF.

This rearrangement joins TRBV7-9 to TRBJ2-3, with 7 bases that match TRBD1. The CDR3 contains 16 residues. Germline trimming cut 5 bases from V and 2 bases from J; bases unmatched to any gene: 10. The germline gives CDR1 SEHNR, CDR2 FQNEAQ (reference sequence). This CDR3 reads CASSHGTASYTDTQYF. CDR3 in DNA: TGTGCCAGCAGCCACGGGACAGCGTCTTACACAGATACGCAGTATTTT.

The rearrangement joins TRBV11-2 to TRBJ2-3; 7 nucleotides align to TRBD2. Germline CDR1 SGHAT, CDR2 FQNNGV. The CDR3 contains 16 residues. The V gene end was trimmed by 5 bases and the J gene end by 0 bases; junction bases not matched to a gene: 8. This CDR3 is CASSHVAGTSTDTQYF. The DNA for the CDR3 is TGTGCCAGCAGCCACGTAGCGGGCACTAGCACAGATACGCAGTATTTT.

This clone has only one observation. Other DNA sequences in this specimen translate into the identical CDR3. The chain carries TRBV18 and TRBJ1-1; D ambiguous. V lost 2 bases and J lost 3, with 7 bases in between. The germline V gene encodes CDR1 KGHSH and CDR2 LQKENI. The CDR3 consists of 13 residues. The DNA for the CDR3 is TGTGCCAGCTCACCAGGTCAGGACACTGAAGCTTTCTTT. Translation: CASSPGQDTEAFF.

This rearrangement joins TRBV5-4 to TRBJ2-3; a possible D gene is TRBD2 (6 bases). Trimming pared 1 base from V and 6 bases from J, leaving 21 bases between. This CDR3 has 17 residues. CDR1 SGHNT and CDR2 YYREEE come from the germline V gene (reference sequence). The CDR3 is CASSLLLAADLFDTQYF. CDR3 DNA: TGTGCCAGCAGCTTGTTACTAGCCGCGGATTTGTTCGATACGCAGTATTTT.

The chain links TRBV12-3 or TRBV12-4 to TRBJ1-6, with a tentative D call TRBD1 (6 bases). V was clipped by 5 bases and J by 8 bases, with 10 bases between them. CDR3 length: 13 amino acids. CDR3 coding DNA: TGTGCCAGCAGTATTAGGGGGTATTCACCCCTCCACTTT. Its translation: CASSIRGYSPLHF.

V and J are TRBV2 and TRBJ2-3; D ambiguous. This CDR3 is 11 amino acids long. The germline CDR1 and CDR2 sequences are SNHLY and FYNNEI. The germline V and J ends were trimmed by 6 bases and 2 bases, with 3 bases remaining between them. The chain's CDR3 is CASRLTDTQYF. CDR3 in DNA: TGTGCCAGCAGACTCACAGATACGCAGTATTTT.

V and J are TRBV27 and TRBJ2-5, with 13 nucleotides matching TRBD2. The trim removed 5 bases at V and 13 bases at J, leaving 13 bases unmatched. The V gene's germline CDR1 is MNHEY and CDR2 SMNVEV (reference sequence). This CDR3 has 15 amino acids. CDR3 coding DNA: TGTGCCAGCAGTCAGATACTAGCGGGGGGGCTTAACCCGTACTTC. Translation: CASSQILAGGLNPYF.

The rearrangement joins TRBV19 to TRBJ2-2; TRBD2 agrees at 16 bases. The CDR3 has 16 amino acids. The V gene end was trimmed by 5 bases and the J gene end by 9 bases; junction bases not matched to a gene: 6. Germline loops: CDR1 LNHDA, CDR2 SQIVND (reference sequence). The CDR3 is CASSLGTSGGDRELFF. CDR3 sequence (DNA): TGTGCCAGTAGTCTCGGGACTAGCGGGGGGGACCGGGAGCTGTTTTTT. Using reference TRBV19 and TRBJ2-2 for the parts outside the CDR3, the full variable domain is DGGITQSPKYLFRKEGQNVTLSCEQNLNHDAMYWYRQDPGQGLRLIYYSQIVNDFQKGDIAEGYSVSREKKESFPLTVTSAQKNPTAFYLCASSLGTSGGDRELFFGEGSRLTVL.